Below, 27 T cell receptor beta chains from the same sample are listed, as sequenced in a study of blood T cell repertoires in COVID-19. Data came from immunoSEQ multiplex PCR; TCRdb stores just in-frame clones and leaves some out. This sample has roughly 440,000 clones, with around 89% found just once. The sample comprised peripheral blood. Every receptor here comes from a woman between 50 and 59 years old with COVID-19, enrolled during active disease.

V and J are TRBV7-9 and TRBJ1-2; no firm D call. Trimming took off 5 bases at V and 3 bases at J, with 10 bases between the two ends. Germline lookup yields CDR1 SEHNR and CDR2 FQNEAQ (reference sequence). The CDR3 extends over 13 amino acids. In nucleotides, the CDR3 is TGTGCCAGCAGCCATCCGGCGGACTATGGCTACACCTTC. This gives the protein CASSHPADYGYTF.

Details on this clone: The same CDR3 arises from other DNA sequences in this sample as well. The chain has TRBV12-3 or TRBV12-4 and TRBJ2-7; D is perhaps TRBD2 (6 bases). The CDR3 spans 12 residues. V was cut by 4 bases and J by 3 bases, with 7 bases left in between. CDR3 sequence: CASSSTSYEQYF. Written as DNA, the CDR3 is TGTGCCAGCAGTTCGACTAGCTACGAGCAGTACTTC.

CDR3 loop: CASSEDGGANQPQHF. Written as DNA, the CDR3 is TGTGCCAGCAGTGAAGATGGGGGGGCCAATCAGCCCCAGCATTTT. The chain combines TRBV9 with TRBJ1-5, with D possibly TRBD1 on 6 matching bases. This CDR3 has 15 amino acids. The germline CDR1 and CDR2 sequences are SGDLS and YYNGEE. Trimming pared 5 bases from V and 3 bases from J, leaving 15 bases between.

The genes are TRBV6-1 and TRBJ1-2; 10 nucleotides line up with TRBD1. Germline trimming cut 4 bases from V and 0 bases from J; bases unmatched to any gene: 8. The CDR3 totals 17 residues. In germline, CDR1 is MNHNS, CDR2 SASEGT. The CDR3 spells CASSGRDRGKANYGYTF. CDR3 DNA sequence: TGTGCCAGCAGTGGCCGGGACAGGGGAAAAGCTAACTATGGCTACACCTTC.

The chain carries TRBV3-1 (or the pseudogene TRBV3-2) and TRBJ2-3; 9 nucleotides line up with TRBD1. This CDR3 spans 16 amino acids. The ends lost 4 bases at V and 5 bases at J; junction bases unmatched: 10. Germline V gene sequence: CDR1 LGHDT, CDR2 YNNKEL (reference sequence). CDR3 sequence reads: CASSPLGQGIQDTQYF. The CDR3 nucleotides are TGTGCCAGCAGCCCGCTAGGACAGGGGATCCAAGATACGCAGTATTTT.

V is TRBV10-1 and J is TRBJ1-6, with D possibly TRBD1 on 5 matching bases. V lost 6 bases to trimming and J lost 5 bases, with 11 bases between them. The length of the CDR3 is 14 residues. Germline CDR1 WNHNN, CDR2 SYGVQD (reference sequence). CDR3 nucleotides: TGCGCCAGCAGGGATAACAGGAATAATTCACCCCTCCACTTT. Its protein product is CASRDNRNNSPLHF.

This chain uses TRBV9 with TRBJ2-2, with 10 bases fitting TRBD2. Germline V gene sequence: CDR1 SGDLS, CDR2 YYNGEE. The CDR3 extends over 19 amino acids. V lost 4 bases, J lost 4 bases, and 16 bases stayed unmatched. CDR3: CASSPLGVSGGAATGELFF. CDR3 sequence (DNA): TGTGCCAGCAGCCCCCTAGGAGTAAGCGGGGGGGCCGCCACCGGGGAGCTGTTTTTT.

The chain combines TRBV7-9 with TRBJ1-6; D might be TRBD1 (6 bases). Per germline, CDR1 SEHNR and CDR2 FQNEAQ (reference sequence). CDR3 length: 17 residues. V gave up 1 base and J gave up 6 bases, with 16 bases separating them. CDR3: CASSLGTAIGVNSPLHF. Written as DNA, the CDR3 is TGTGCCAGCAGCTTAGGGACAGCCATAGGAGTTAATTCACCCCTCCACTTT.

The chain uses TRBV3-1 (or the pseudogene TRBV3-2) and TRBJ2-7; D unclear. The CDR3 has 14 amino acids. The V end was cut by 2 bases, the J end by 7 bases, with 15 bases between. Germline V gene lookup returns CDR1 LGHDT and CDR2 YNNKEL (reference sequence). In DNA form, the CDR3 reads TGTGCCAGCAGCCAAAAGAGTGTACGGAGAGAGCAGTACTTC. Encoded protein: CASSQKSVRREQYF.

V gene TRBV5-1 combines with J gene TRBJ1-2, with 7 bases lining up with TRBD1. The CDR3 is 17 residues long. Germline trimming cut 4 bases from V and 0 bases from J; bases unmatched to any gene: 12. The V gene's germline CDR1 is SGHRS and CDR2 YFSETQ. The CDR3 nucleotides are TGCGCCAGCAGCCCCGACAGGGTAAATGTTACTAACTATGGCTACACCTTC. Protein product: CASSPDRVNVTNYGYTF.

The chain has TRBV10-2 and TRBJ2-4, with D uncertain. The CDR3 has 15 residues. V was pared by 2 bases and J by 0 bases, with 8 bases between. Germline assignment: CDR1 WSHSY and CDR2 SAAADI. The CDR3 region is CASSEAVLAKNIQYF. As DNA, the CDR3 is TGCGCCAGCAGTGAGGCGGTGTTAGCCAAAAACATTCAGTACTTC.

V usage is TRBV11-3 and J usage is TRBJ2-2, with TRBD2 identical over 7 bases. V gave up 5 bases and J gave up 6 bases; unmatched junction bases: 9. The CDR3 consists of 15 residues. Per the germline V gene, CDR1 is SGHNT and CDR2 is YENEEA. CDR3 region: CASSPGGNFPGELFF. The CDR3 DNA follows: TGTGCCAGCAGCCCCGGGGGGAATTTCCCCGGGGAGCTGTTTTTT. Full variable domain (missing parts from reference TRBV11-3 and TRBJ2-2): EAGVVQSPRYKIIEKKQPVAFWCNPISGHNTLYWYLQNLGQGPELLIRYENEEAVDDSQLPKDRFSAERLKGVDSTLKIQPAELGDSAVYLCASSPGGNFPGELFFGEGSRLTVL.

The genes are TRBV20-1 and TRBJ2-7; D gene ambiguous. The CDR3 sequence is 10 residues long. V was pared by 6 bases and J by 4 bases, with 7 bases between. The germline CDR1 and CDR2 sequences are DFQATT and SNEGSKA (reference sequence). CDR3 amino acids: CSALMYEQYF. CDR3 nucleotides: TGCAGTGCCTTAATGTACGAGCAGTACTTC.

This chain joins TRBV5-1 and TRBJ2-7; 7 bases are shared with TRBD1. The CDR3 loop spans 14 amino acids. Trimming cost V 0 bases and J 6 bases; bases outside gene matches: 6. Germline-derived CDR1 and CDR2 are SGHRS and YFSETQ. The CDR3 DNA sequence: TGCGCCAGCAGCTTGGGACAGGGTTCTGGCGAGCAGTACTTC. Encoded protein: CASSLGQGSGEQYF. Drawing the rest from reference TRBV5-1 and TRBJ2-7, the complete variable domain is KAGVTQTPRYLIKTRGQQVTLSCSPISGHRSVSWYQQTPGQGLQFLFEYFSETQRNKGNFPGRFSGRQFSNSRSEMNVSTLELGDSALYLCASSLGQGSGEQYFGPGTRLTVT.

The CDR3, as DNA: TGTGCCAGTAGTCCTCTATCGGGACAGGCGAACACTGAAGCTTTCTTT. Its protein is CASSPLSGQANTEAFF. The V call is TRBV19, the J call TRBJ1-1; TRBD1 matches 8 bases. The CDR3 length is 16 residues. Germline values: CDR1 LNHDA, CDR2 SQIVND (reference sequence). Trimming cost V 5 bases and J 1 base; bases outside gene matches: 9.

This clone showed up just a few times. This rearrangement joins TRBV10-1 to TRBJ2-2; perhaps TRBD1 as D (5 bases). Germline V gives CDR1 WNHNN, CDR2 SYGVQD (reference sequence). The length of the CDR3 is 16 residues. Trimming stripped 0 bases from V and 2 bases from J, with 10 bases between. The chain's CDR3 is CASSESTQGNTGELFF. The CDR3 DNA sequence: TGCGCCAGCAGTGAGTCGACCCAGGGAAACACCGGGGAGCTGTTTTTT.

The chain employs TRBV5-1 and TRBJ2-7, with TRBD1 matching over 12 bases. The CDR3 loop spans 13 amino acids. With 4 bases clipped from V and 5 bases from J, the junction kept 1 base outside the gene matches. Germline V lookup: CDR1 SGHRS, CDR2 YFSETQ. The CDR3 coding sequence is TGCGCCAGCAGCCGGGACAGGGGGCACGAGCAGTACTTC. As protein: CASSRDRGHEQYF. Looking up the rest from reference TRBV5-1 and TRBJ2-7 gives the full variable domain: KAGVTQTPRYLIKTRGQQVTLSCSPISGHRSVSWYQQTPGQGLQFLFEYFSETQRNKGNFPGRFSGRQFSNSRSEMNVSTLELGDSALYLCASSRDRGHEQYFGPGTRLTVT.

This clone was detected a few times. This same CDR3 is encoded by further DNA sequences in the sample. The rearrangement uses TRBV6-5 and TRBJ2-1, with 7 bases that match TRBD2. V was clipped by 2 bases and J by 3 bases; unmatched bases: 4. Germline V lookup: CDR1 MNHEY, CDR2 SVGAGI. This CDR3 has 15 residues. The DNA for the CDR3 is TGTGCCAGCAGTTACGCGGCGGGGGACTACAATGAGCAGTTCTTC. This encodes CASSYAAGDYNEQFF.

The chain employs TRBV10-1 and TRBJ1-6, with 9 bases identical to TRBD1. Germline CDR1 WNHNN, CDR2 SYGVQD (reference sequence). The length of the CDR3 is 13 residues. Trimming at V came to 6 bases and at J to 8 bases, leaving 2 bases not matched to a gene. The DNA of the CDR3 is TGCGCCAGCAGCTGGGACAGGGATTCACCCCTCCACTTT. Its translation: CASSWDRDSPLHF.

This chain uses TRBV7-8 with TRBJ2-1, with D tentatively TRBD2 (7 bases). V lost 8 bases, J lost 7 bases, and 9 bases lay in between. The CDR3 is made up of 11 amino acids. Germline CDR1 and CDR2: SGHVS and FQNEAQ. CDR3 in DNA: TGTGCCAGCGGGGGGGCGAATGAGCAGTTCTTC. This translates into CASGGANEQFF. The whole variable domain, filled in from reference TRBV7-8 and TRBJ2-1, reads GAGVSQSPRYKVAKRGQDVALRCDPISGHVSLFWYQQALGQGPEFLTYFQNEAQLDKSGLPSDRFFAERPEGSVSTLKIQRTQQEDSAVYLCASGGANEQFFGPGTRLTVL.

This sequence joins TRBV5-1 and TRBJ2-5, with D possibly TRBD1 on 5 matching bases. Deletions cut 0 bases from V and 1 base from J, with 10 bases between. There are 15 residues in the CDR3. Germline V gives CDR1 SGHRS, CDR2 YFSETQ. CDR3 loop: CASSLGGSFQETQYF. The DNA of the CDR3 is TGCGCCAGCAGCTTGGGGGGCAGCTTCCAAGAGACCCAGTACTTC.

This sequence joins TRBV9 and TRBJ1-2; 7 nucleotides match TRBD1. Trimming removed 4 bases from V and 2 bases from J; junction bases left unmatched: 5. The CDR3 is 14 amino acids. Germline V gene data show CDR1 as SGDLS and CDR2 as YYNGEE. CDR3 region: CASSNRGVNYGYTF. As DNA, the CDR3 is TGTGCCAGCAGCAACAGGGGAGTGAACTATGGCTACACCTTC.

The rearrangement uses TRBV18 and TRBJ2-3; D may be TRBD1 (6 bases). The CDR3 totals 15 residues. V was clipped by 4 bases and J by 4 bases, with 15 bases between them. The germline V gene has CDR1 KGHSH and CDR2 LQKENI. The CDR3 protein is CASSLIRGSSDTQYF. As DNA, the CDR3 is TGTGCCAGCTCACTTATCAGGGGATCATCAGATACGCAGTATTTT.

V and J are TRBV10-3 and TRBJ2-7, with 12 bases matching TRBD2. Unmatched junction bases numbered 9, after V lost 11 bases and J lost 7 bases. Per the germline V gene, CDR1 is ENHRY and CDR2 is SYGVKD. This CDR3 has 13 amino acids. For the CDR3, the DNA is TGTGCCGCGGGCGGACTAGCGGGGCGGGAGCAGTACTTC. It specifies CAAGGLAGREQYF.

This rearrangement joins TRBV7-9 to TRBJ2-7; possibly TRBD2 for D (6 bases). Germline lookup yields CDR1 SEHNR and CDR2 FQNEAQ (reference sequence). This CDR3 comprises 14 residues. Trimming removed 4 bases from V and 3 bases from J, with 13 bases in between. The CDR3 is CASSSWGVDYEQYF. In DNA, the CDR3 is TGTGCCAGCAGCTCATGGGGGGTGGACTACGAGCAGTACTTC.

V usage is TRBV11-3 and J usage is TRBJ2-1, with D hard to call. Germline V gene data show CDR1 as SGHNT and CDR2 as YENEEA. Trimming left V 0 bases short and J 3 bases short, with 6 bases between. The CDR3 runs to 14 residues. The CDR3 sequence: CASSLEGSYNEQFF. The CDR3 nucleotides read TGTGCCAGCAGCTTAGAGGGCAGCTACAATGAGCAGTTCTTC.

The chain employs TRBV19 and TRBJ2-1; TRBD2 matches 11 bases. The CDR3 totals 15 residues. Germline loops: CDR1 LNHDA, CDR2 SQIVND (reference sequence). The V segment lost 5 bases and the J segment 2 bases; nucleotides outside the gene matches: 2. The CDR3: CASSFSGGAYNEQFF. DNA of the CDR3: TGTGCCAGTAGTTTTAGCGGGGGGGCCTACAATGAGCAGTTCTTC.